This TCR beta chain was captured in a study of blood T cell repertoires in COVID-19. The overall study: Samples representing acute and convalescent COVID-19 were sourced from the United States, Italy and Spain. The cDNA or gDNA used as material had been derived from T cells, B-cell-depleted T cells, or PBMCs.

Authors' analysis steps: Reference gene primer amplification gave nucleated cell count estimates. Produced via immunoSEQ multiplex PCR; TCRdb's table is partial and in-frame only. The V and J calls and clone size were taken over from that table, and D and trimming were inferred from the DNA. The sample lists 250,000 or so clones; approximately 85% were seen once. With 5 bases clipped from V and 4 bases from J, the junction kept 8 bases outside the gene matches. This CDR3 has 15 residues. The germline CDR1 and CDR2 sequences are MNHEY and SVGAGI. The V call is TRBV6-5, the J call TRBJ2-3; 8 bases match TRBD1. The receptor was derived from a man aged 50-60 years with acute or convalescent COVID-19. Material: peripheral blood. The CDR3 coding sequence is TGTGCCAGCAGTCGACAGGGGCTCCGTCCAGATACGCAGTATTTT. As protein: CASSRQGLRPDTQYF.